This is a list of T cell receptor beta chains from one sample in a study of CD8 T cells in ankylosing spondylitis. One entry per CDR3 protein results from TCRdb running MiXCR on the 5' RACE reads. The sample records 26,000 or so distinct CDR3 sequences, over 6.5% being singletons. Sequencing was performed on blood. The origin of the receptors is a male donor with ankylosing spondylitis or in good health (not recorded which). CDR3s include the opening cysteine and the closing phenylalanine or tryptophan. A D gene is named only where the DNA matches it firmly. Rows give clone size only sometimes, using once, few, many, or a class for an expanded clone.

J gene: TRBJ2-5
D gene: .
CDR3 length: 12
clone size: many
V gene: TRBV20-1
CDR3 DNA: TGCAGTGCTAGAGATGAGGGGGAGACCCAGTACTTC
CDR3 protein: CSARDEGETQYF

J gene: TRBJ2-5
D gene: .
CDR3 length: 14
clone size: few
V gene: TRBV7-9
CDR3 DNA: TGTGCCAGCAGCCCGACGACTAGTTTGAGGACCCAGTACTTC
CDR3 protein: CASSPTTSLRTQYF

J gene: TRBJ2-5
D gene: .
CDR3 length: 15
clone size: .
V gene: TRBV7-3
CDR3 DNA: TGTGCCAGCAGCTTAACTTCAGGGACATTAGAGACCCAGTACTTC
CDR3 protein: CASSLTSGTLETQYF

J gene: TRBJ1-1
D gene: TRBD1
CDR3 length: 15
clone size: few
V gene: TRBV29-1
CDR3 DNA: TGCAGCGCGGACCCAGAGGGGGCGATGAACACTGAAGCTTTCTTT
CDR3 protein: CSADPEGAMNTEAFF

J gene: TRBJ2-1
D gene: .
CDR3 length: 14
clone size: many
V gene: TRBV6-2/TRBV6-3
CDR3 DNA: TGTGCCAGCAACCCCCCAGGTATAACGATTGAGCAGTTCTTC
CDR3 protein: CASNPPGITIEQFF

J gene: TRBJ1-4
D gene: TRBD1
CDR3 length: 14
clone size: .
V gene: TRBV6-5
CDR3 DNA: TGTGCCAGCAACACTGACAGGGAAGGTGAAAAACTGTTTTTT
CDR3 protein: CASNTDREGEKLFF

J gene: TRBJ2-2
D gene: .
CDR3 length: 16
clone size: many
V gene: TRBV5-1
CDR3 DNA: TGCGCCAGCCAGGCTTCGTTTGGGGCAACGGCCGGGGAGCTGTTTTTT
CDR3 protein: CASQASFGATAGELFF

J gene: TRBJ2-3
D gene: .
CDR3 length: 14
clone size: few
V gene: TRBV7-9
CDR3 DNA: TGTGCCAGCACCCATCGGGCCGGGCCAGATACGCAGTATTTT
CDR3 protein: CASTHRAGPDTQYF

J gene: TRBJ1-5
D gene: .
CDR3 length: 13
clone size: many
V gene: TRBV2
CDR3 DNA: TGTGCCAGCAGTGGAAGCGGAGGTCAGCCCCAGCATTTT
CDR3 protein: CASSGSGGQPQHF

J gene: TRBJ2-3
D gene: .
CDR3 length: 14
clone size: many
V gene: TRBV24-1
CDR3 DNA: TGTGCCACCAGTGCCTGGGGGCAGACAGATACGCAGTATTTT
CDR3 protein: CATSAWGQTDTQYF

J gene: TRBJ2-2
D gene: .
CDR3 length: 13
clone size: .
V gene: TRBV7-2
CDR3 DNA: TGTGCCAGCAGCTTAGATGGCACCGGGGAGCTGTTTTTT
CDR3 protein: CASSLDGTGELFF

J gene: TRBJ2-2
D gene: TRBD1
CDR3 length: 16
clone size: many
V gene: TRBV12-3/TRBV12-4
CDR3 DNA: TGTGCCAGCGCCCCCGGGACAGGGGGGCATCCCGGGGAGCTGTTTTTT
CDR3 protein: CASAPGTGGHPGELFF

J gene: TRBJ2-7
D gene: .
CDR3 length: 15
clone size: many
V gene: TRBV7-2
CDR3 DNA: TGTGCCAGCAGCTTAGGGGGGAGGTCCCCCTACGAGCAGTACTTC
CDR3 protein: CASSLGGRSPYEQYF

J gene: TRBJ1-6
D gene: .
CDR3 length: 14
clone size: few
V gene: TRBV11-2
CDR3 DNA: TGTGCCAGCAGCTTATGGGGGCGAAGGTCACCCCTCCACTTT
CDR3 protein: CASSLWGRRSPLHF

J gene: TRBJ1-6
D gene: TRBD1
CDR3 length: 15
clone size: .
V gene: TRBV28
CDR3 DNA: TGTGCCAGCAGGGGGGGACAGGGTACGAATTCACCCCTCCACTTT
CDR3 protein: CASRGGQGTNSPLHF

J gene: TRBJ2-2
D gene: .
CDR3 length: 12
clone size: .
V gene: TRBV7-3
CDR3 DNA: TGTGCCAGCAGCTTTGGGGGCGGGGAGCTGTTTTTT
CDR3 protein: CASSFGGGELFF

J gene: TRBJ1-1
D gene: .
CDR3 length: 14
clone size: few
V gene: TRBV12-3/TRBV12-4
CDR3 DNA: TGTGCCAGCAGTTTCGGGGGATTCGACACTGAAGCTTTCTTT
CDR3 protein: CASSFGGFDTEAFF

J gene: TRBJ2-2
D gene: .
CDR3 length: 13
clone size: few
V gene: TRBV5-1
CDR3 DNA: TGCGCCAGCAGACCTACAGGGACCGGGGAGCTGTTTTTT
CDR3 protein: CASRPTGTGELFF

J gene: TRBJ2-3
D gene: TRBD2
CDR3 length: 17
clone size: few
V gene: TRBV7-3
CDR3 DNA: TGTGCCAGCAGCTTAACGGCGACTAGCGGGAGAACAGATACGCAGTATTTT
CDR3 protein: CASSLTATSGRTDTQYF

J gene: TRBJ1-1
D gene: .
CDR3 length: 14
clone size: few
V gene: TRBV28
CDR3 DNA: TGTGCCAGCAGTTTATTTGGGAGTGTCACTGAAGCTTTCTTT
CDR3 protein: CASSLFGSVTEAFF

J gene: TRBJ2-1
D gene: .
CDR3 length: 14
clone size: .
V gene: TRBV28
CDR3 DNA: TGTGCCAGCAGTTTTATAGGGGAGGACTTGAAACAGTTCTTC
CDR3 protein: CASSFIGEDLKQFF

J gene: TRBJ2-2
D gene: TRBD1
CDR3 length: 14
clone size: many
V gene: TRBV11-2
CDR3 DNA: TGTGCCAGCAGCCAGGACAGGGACGCCGGGGAGCTGTTTTTT
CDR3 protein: CASSQDRDAGELFF

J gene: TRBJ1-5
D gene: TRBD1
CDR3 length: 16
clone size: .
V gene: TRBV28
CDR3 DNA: TGTGCCAGCAGTTTCGCAGGGGGCAGCAGCAATCAGCCCCAGCATTTT
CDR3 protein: CASSFAGGSSNQPQHF

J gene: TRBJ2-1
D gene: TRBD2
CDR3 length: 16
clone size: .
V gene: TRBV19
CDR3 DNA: TGTGCCAGTAGTATTAGGACTAGCGGGAGATACAATGAGCAGTTCTTC
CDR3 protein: CASSIRTSGRYNEQFF

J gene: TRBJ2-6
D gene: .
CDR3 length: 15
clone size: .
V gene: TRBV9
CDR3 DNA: TGTGCCAGCAGCGGGGCCGCGTCTGGGGCCAACGTCCTGACTTTC
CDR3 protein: CASSGAASGANVLTF

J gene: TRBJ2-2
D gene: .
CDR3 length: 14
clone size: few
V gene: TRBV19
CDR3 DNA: TGTGCCAGTAGTAGGGGACAGAACACCGGGGAGCTGTTTTTT
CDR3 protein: CASSRGQNTGELFF

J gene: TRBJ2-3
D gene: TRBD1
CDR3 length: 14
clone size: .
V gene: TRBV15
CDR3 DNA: TGTGCCACCAGCAGGGAGGACAGGGTTGATACGCAGTATTTT
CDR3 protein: CATSREDRVDTQYF

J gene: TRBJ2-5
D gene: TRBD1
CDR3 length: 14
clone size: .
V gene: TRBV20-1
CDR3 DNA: TGCAGTGCTAGAGCGGGACAGGACGAAGAGACCCAGTACTTC
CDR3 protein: CSARAGQDEETQYF

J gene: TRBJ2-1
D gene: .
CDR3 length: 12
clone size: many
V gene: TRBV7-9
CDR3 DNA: TGTGCCAGCAGCTCGACCTACAATGAGCAGTTCTTC
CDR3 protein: CASSSTYNEQFF

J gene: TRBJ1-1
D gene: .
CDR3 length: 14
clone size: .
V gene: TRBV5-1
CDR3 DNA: TGCGCCAGCAGCCCACATGGGACAATGACTGAAGCTTTCTTT
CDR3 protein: CASSPHGTMTEAFF

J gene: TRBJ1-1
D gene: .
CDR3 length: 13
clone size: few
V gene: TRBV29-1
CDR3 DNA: TGCAGCGTTGACAAAGTTTTGAACACTGAAGCTTTCTTT
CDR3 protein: CSVDKVLNTEAFF

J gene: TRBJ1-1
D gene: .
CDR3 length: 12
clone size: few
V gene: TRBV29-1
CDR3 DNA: TGCAGCGGGGAGGGCGTGAACACTGAAGCTTTCTTT
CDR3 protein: CSGEGVNTEAFF

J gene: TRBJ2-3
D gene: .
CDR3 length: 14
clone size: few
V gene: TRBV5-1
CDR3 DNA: TGCGCCAGCAGCTCCGACTCCAGCACAGATACGCAGTATTTT
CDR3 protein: CASSSDSSTDTQYF

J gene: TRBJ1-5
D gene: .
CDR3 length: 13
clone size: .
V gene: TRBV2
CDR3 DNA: TGTGCCAGCAACATTGGGGTGGAACAGCCCCAGCATTTT
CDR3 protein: CASNIGVEQPQHF

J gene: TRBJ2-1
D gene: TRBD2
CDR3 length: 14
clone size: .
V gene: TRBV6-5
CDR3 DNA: TGTGCCAGCAGCCCCAGCGGGAGGGCGTATGAGCAGTTCTTC
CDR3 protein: CASSPSGRAYEQFF

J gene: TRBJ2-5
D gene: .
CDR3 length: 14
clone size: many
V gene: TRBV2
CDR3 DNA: TGTGCCAGCAGTGAAGGCGGGACCCAAGAGACCCAGTACTTC
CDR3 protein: CASSEGGTQETQYF

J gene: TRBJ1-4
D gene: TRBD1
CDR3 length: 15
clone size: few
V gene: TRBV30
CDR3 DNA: TGTGCCTGGAGTGAGGGACAGCCAACTAATGAAAAACTGTTTTTT
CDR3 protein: CAWSEGQPTNEKLFF

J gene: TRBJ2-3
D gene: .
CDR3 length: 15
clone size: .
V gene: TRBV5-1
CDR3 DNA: TGCGCCAGCAGCTTATCGAACAGGGAATCAGATACGCAGTATTTT
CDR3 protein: CASSLSNRESDTQYF

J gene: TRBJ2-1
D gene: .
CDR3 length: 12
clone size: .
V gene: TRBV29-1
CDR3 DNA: TGCAGCGTTGTTGCAGGATACAATGAGCAGTTCTTC
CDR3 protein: CSVVAGYNEQFF

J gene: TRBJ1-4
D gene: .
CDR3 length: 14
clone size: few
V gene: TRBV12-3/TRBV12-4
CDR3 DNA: TGTGCCAGCAGTTTCGGGCAGGGGTATGAAAAACTGTTTTTT
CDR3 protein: CASSFGQGYEKLFF

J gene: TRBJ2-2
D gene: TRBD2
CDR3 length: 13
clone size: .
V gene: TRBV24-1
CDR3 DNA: TGTGCCACCATGGGGAGGGGAACCGGGGAGCTGTTTTTT
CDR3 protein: CATMGRGTGELFF

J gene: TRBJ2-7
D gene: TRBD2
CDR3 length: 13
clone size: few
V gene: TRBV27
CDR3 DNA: TGTGCCAGCAGTTTGCGGGGGTTCTACGAGCAGTACTTC
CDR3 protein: CASSLRGFYEQYF

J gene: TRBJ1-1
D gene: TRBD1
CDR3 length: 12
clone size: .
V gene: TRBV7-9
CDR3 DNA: TGTGCCAGCAGTTTAGACAGGGGGAACCCGTCATTT
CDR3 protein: CASSLDRGNPSF

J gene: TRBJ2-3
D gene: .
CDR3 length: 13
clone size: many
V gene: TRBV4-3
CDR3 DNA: TGCGCCAGCAGCCAAGAGCGGCGAGATACGCAGTATTTT
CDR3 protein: CASSQERRDTQYF

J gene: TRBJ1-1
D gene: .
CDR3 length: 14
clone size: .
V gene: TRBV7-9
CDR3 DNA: TGTGCCAGCAGCTTAACAAGGGGCCTCCAGTTCGCTTTCTTT
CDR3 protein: CASSLTRGLQFAFF

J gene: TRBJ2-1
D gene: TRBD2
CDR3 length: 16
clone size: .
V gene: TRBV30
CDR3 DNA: TGTGCCTGGAGCGCCCCTCCTAGCGGAGGGGACAATGAGCAGTTCTTC
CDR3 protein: CAWSAPPSGGDNEQFF

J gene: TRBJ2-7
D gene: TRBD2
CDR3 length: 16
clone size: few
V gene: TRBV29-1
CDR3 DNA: TGCAGCGTTGTTTATGGCGCTAGCGGGAGATCCTACGAGCAGTACTTC
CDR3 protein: CSVVYGASGRSYEQYF

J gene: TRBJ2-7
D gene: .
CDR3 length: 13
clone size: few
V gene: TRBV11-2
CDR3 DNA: TGTGCCAGCAGCTTAGATAGGGGGTACGAGCAGTACTTC
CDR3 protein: CASSLDRGYEQYF

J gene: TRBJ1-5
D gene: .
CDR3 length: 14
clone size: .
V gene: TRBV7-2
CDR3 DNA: TGTGCCAGCAGCTTAGTAGGGGAGGGTCAGCCCCAGCATTTT
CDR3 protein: CASSLVGEGQPQHF

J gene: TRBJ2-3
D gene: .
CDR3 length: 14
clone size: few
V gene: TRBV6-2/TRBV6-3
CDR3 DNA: TGTGCCAGCAGTTACTCGACGGTTACAGATACGCAGTATTTT
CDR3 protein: CASSYSTVTDTQYF

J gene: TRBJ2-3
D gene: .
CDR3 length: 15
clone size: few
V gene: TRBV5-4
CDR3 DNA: TGTGCCAGCAGTTGGGAAGGGGCCGGCACAGATACGCAGTATTTT
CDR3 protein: CASSWEGAGTDTQYF

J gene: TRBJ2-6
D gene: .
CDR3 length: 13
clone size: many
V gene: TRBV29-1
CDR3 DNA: TGCAGCGTTCAGGAGTCTGGGGCCAACGTCCTGACTTTC
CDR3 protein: CSVQESGANVLTF

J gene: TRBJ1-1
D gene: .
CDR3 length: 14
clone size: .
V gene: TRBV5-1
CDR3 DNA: TGCGCCAGCAGCTTGGCGGGAGGAAACACTGAAGCTTTCTTT
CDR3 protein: CASSLAGGNTEAFF

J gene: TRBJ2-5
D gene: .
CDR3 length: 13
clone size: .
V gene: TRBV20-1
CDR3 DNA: TGCAGTGCCATCTACGGTAACCAAGAGACCCAGTACTTC
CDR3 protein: CSAIYGNQETQYF

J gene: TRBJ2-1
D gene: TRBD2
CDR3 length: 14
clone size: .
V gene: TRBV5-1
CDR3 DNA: TGCGCCAGCAGCTTGGCAGGCGGGAGGAATGAGCAGTTCTTC
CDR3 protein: CASSLAGGRNEQFF

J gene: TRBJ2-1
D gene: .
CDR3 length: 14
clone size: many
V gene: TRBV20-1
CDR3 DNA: TGCAGTGCTAGAGATGCTTCTAGCGTGCATGAGCAGTTCTTC
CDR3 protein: CSARDASSVHEQFF

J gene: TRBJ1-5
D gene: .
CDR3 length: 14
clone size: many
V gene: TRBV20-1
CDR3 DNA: TGCAGTGCCTTTGACACTTATAGCAATCAGCCCCAGCATTTT
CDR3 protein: CSAFDTYSNQPQHF